A single sample gave rise to the 26 T cell receptor beta chains below, sequenced in a study of cytomegalovirus exposure and HLA in healthy donors. It was with 60 Vbeta and 13 Jbeta primers that the PCR ran. The assay was immunoSEQ multiplex PCR, and TCRdb's table has in-frame clones only and misses some. The sample table includes around 110,000 clones. Material: PBMCs. The source is a man aged 25 to 40 in good health and CMV-seronegative.

This sequence joins TRBV2 and TRBJ2-2; tentative D call: TRBD1 (8 bases). V lost 6 bases to trimming and J lost 1 base, with 12 bases between them. CDR3 length: 15 residues. In germline, CDR1 is SNHLY, CDR2 FYNNEI. Here the CDR3 DNA reads TGTGCCAGCAGGGGAGGGACAGGGAACACCGGGGAGCTGTTTTTT. Its translation: CASRGGTGNTGELFF.

The chain joins TRBV7-9 to TRBJ1-2, with TRBD1 matching 8 bases. The CDR3 contains 16 residues. The V segment lost 1 base and the J segment 8 bases; nucleotides outside the gene matches: 12. Per the germline V gene, CDR1 is SEHNR and CDR2 is FQNEAQ (reference sequence). The DNA of the CDR3 is TGTGCCAGCAGCTTAGGATTCGGGACAGGCCTCCGGGGCTACACCTTC. This encodes CASSLGFGTGLRGYTF.

The rearrangement uses TRBV28 and TRBJ1-4; the match to TRBD1 covers 8 bases. Per the germline V gene, CDR1 is MDHEN and CDR2 is SYDVKM. Trimming at V came to 5 bases and at J to 6 bases, leaving 8 bases not matched to a gene. CDR3 size: 15 residues. For the CDR3, the DNA is TGTGCCAGCAGTGCCCCCGGGACAGGTGATGAAAAACTGTTTTTT. This sequence encodes CASSAPGTGDEKLFF.

To note about this clone: The junction does not match germline at one end; this may be a read error. Other DNA sequences in this specimen translate into the identical CDR3. The chain links TRBV18 to TRBJ1-6; 7 bases line up with TRBD1. Germline-derived CDR1 and CDR2 are KGHSH and LQKENI. This CDR3 has 15 amino acids. CDR3 nucleotides: TGTGCCAGCGCCGACAGGGTTGGTGGTAATTCGCCCCTCCACTTT. Translated, it gives CASADRVGGNSPLHF.

The chain carries TRBV30 and TRBJ2-7, with unresolved D. CDR1 and CDR2 (germline): GTSNPN, SVGIG (reference sequence). The CDR3 extends over 12 amino acids. The V end lost 0 bases, the J end lost 3 bases, and 6 bases lay between the germline ends. The CDR3 coding sequence is TGTGCCTGGAGTGTACTCGGCTACGAGCAGTACTTC. Translated: CAWSVLGYEQYF.

The CDR3 nucleotides are TGTGCCAGCAGTTTCGGGAATTCACCCCTCCACTTT. Translated, it gives CASSFGNSPLHF. The rearrangement joins TRBV27 to TRBJ1-6; no reliable D call. Germline-derived CDR1 and CDR2 are MNHEY and SMNVEV (reference sequence). There are 12 residues in the CDR3. Trimming stripped 3 bases from V and 7 bases from J, with 4 bases between.

This chain connects TRBV5-5 to TRBJ2-3; TRBD2 might be the D (7 bases). The CDR3 sequence is 16 residues long. Germline V gene data show CDR1 as SGHKS and CDR2 as YYEKEE (reference sequence). Trimming left V 0 bases short and J 1 base short, with 12 bases between. The CDR3 nucleotides read TGTGCCAGCAGCTTGGAAGGGGGGGCGGGCACAGATACGCAGTATTTT. Residues: CASSLEGGAGTDTQYF.

The DNA for the CDR3 is TGTGCCAGCAGCTTAGCAGGGGGCGGTAATTCACCCCTCCACTTT. The encoded protein is CASSLAGGGNSPLHF. The chain links TRBV7-9 to TRBJ1-6, with 7 bases that match TRBD1. Per germline, CDR1 SEHNR and CDR2 FQNEAQ (reference sequence). The CDR3 runs 15 residues. After removal of 0 bases from V and 6 bases from J, the junction contained 2 bases not matched to a gene. Together with reference TRBV7-9 and TRBJ1-6, the CDR3 gives the full variable domain: DTGVSQNPRHKITKRGQNVTFRCDPISEHNRLYWYRQTLGQGPEFLTYFQNEAQLEKSRLLSDRFSAERPKGSFSTLEIQRTEQGDSAMYLCASSLAGGGNSPLHFGNGTRLTVT.

This chain uses TRBV13 with TRBJ2-2; 9 bases align to TRBD1. The V gene end was trimmed by 4 bases and the J gene end by 5 bases; junction bases not matched to a gene: 5. CDR1 is PRHDT, CDR2 FYEKMQ, per germline (reference sequence). The CDR3 runs to 15 residues. CDR3 nucleotides: TGTGCCAGCAGCTCACGACAGGGGGGGACCGGGGAGCTGTTTTTT. It specifies CASSSRQGGTGELFF.

V and J are TRBV9 and TRBJ2-7; 16 nucleotides agree with TRBD2. Germline assignment: CDR1 SGDLS and CDR2 YYNGEE. The CDR3 has 15 amino acids. V trimming: 2 bases; J trimming: 9 bases; junction bases outside the gene matches: 5. The CDR3 nucleotides are TGTGCCAGCAGCGTCGGGGGACTAGCGGGGGGGATGCAGTACTTC. Translated: CASSVGGLAGGMQYF.

This chain links TRBV29-1 with TRBJ2-3, with TRBD2 as a possible D gene (6 bases). The CDR3 covers 13 residues. Germline V gene lookup returns CDR1 SQVTM and CDR2 ANQGSEA. The V end was cut by 8 bases, the J end by 2 bases, with 14 bases between. As DNA, the CDR3 is TGCAGCCTCCTCGGGGGATTCACAGATACGCAGTATTTT. This gives the protein CSLLGGFTDTQYF.

A remark on this clone: At one boundary the junction diverges from the germline segment, which might be a read error. The sample holds other DNA sequences that translate to the same CDR3. The chain employs TRBV27 and TRBJ1-4; the D is unclear. This CDR3 has 17 residues. Germline V gene data show CDR1 as MNHEY and CDR2 as SMNVEV (reference sequence). The CDR3 reads CASSPRRVGATNEKLFF. The CDR3 DNA reads TGTGCCAGCAGTCCCCGCCGGGTCGGTGCAACTAACGAAAAACTGTTTTTT.

The J gene is TRBJ1-1, the V gene TRBV5-1; 8 positions agree with TRBD1. Looked up from germline, CDR1 is SGHRS and CDR2 is YFSETQ. CDR3 length: 13 amino acids. J gave up 7 bases and V 7 bases, and 9 bases lay outside the gene matches. The CDR3 loop is CASQGAMSLEAFF. The CDR3 DNA reads as TGCGCCAGCCAGGGGGCGATGTCCCTTGAAGCTTTCTTT.

V usage is TRBV5-1 and J usage is TRBJ1-1, with 7 bases matching TRBD1. The junction had 5 bases not matched to a gene; V was cut back by 3 bases and J by 0 bases. This CDR3 region has 15 residues. Germline V gene data show CDR1 as SGHRS and CDR2 as YFSETQ. In nucleotides, the CDR3 is TGCGCCAGCAGCTATCGGGGACAGTTGAACACTGAAGCTTTCTTT. It yields the protein CASSYRGQLNTEAFF.

V and J are TRBV5-4 and TRBJ2-5; 9 bases match TRBD2. The CDR3 sequence is 15 residues long. With V trimmed by 1 base and J by 0 bases, 1 base remained unmatched. Germline CDR1 reads SGHNT; CDR2 reads YYREEE (reference sequence). In DNA form, the CDR3 reads TGTGCCAGCAGCTTGTTAGCGGGGGACCAAGAGACCCAGTACTTC. This translates into CASSLLAGDQETQYF.

J is TRBJ2-7 and V is TRBV7-8; 7 bases match TRBD2. Germline CDR1 and CDR2: SGHVS and FQNEAQ. With 1 base clipped from V and 2 bases from J, the junction kept 2 bases outside the gene matches. CDR3 size: 14 residues. CDR3 bases: TGTGCCAGCAGCTTAGAAACTAGCGCCTACGAGCAGTACTTC. This gives the protein CASSLETSAYEQYF.

V is TRBV4-2 and J is TRBJ2-1; 8 bases map to TRBD2. Trimming cost V 4 bases and J 6 bases; bases outside gene matches: 5. This CDR3 is built from 14 residues. Germline CDR1 is LGHNA and CDR2 is YNFKEQ. The CDR3 reads CASSRRGVVNEQFF. CDR3 in DNA: TGTGCCAGCAGCCGGCGGGGGGTCGTCAATGAGCAGTTCTTC.

CDR3 sequence (DNA): TGTGCCAGCAGCCCCCCGACTCTCACAGATACGCAGTATTTT. The encoded protein is CASSPPTLTDTQYF. The V gene is TRBV4-2, the J gene TRBJ2-3, with unresolved D. The V end was cut by 4 bases, the J end by 2 bases, with 10 bases between. Germline lookup yields CDR1 LGHNA and CDR2 YNFKEQ. The length of the CDR3 is 14 residues.

On this clone itself: An end of the junction does not agree with germline; a read error may underlie this. The chain employs TRBV15 and TRBJ2-7; D perhaps matches TRBD2 (5 bases). This CDR3 has 14 residues. Germline CDR1 and CDR2: LNHNV and YYDKDF (reference sequence). The CDR3 spells CATSRAGNSHEQYF. Here the CDR3 DNA reads TGTGCCACCAGCAGAGCGGGAAACTCCCACGAGCAGTACTTC.

V usage is TRBV27 and J usage is TRBJ2-5, with TRBD1 matching 7 bases. J lost 4 bases, V lost 5 bases, and 4 bases had no gene match. The germline CDR1 and CDR2 sequences are MNHEY and SMNVEV (reference sequence). There are 13 residues in the CDR3. The CDR3 DNA reads as TGTGCCAGCAGTAGAAGGGGGCCAGAGACCCAGTACTTC. Its translation is CASSRRGPETQYF.

The chain joins TRBV7-9 to TRBJ1-1, with TRBD1 identical over 7 bases. CDR3 size: 16 residues. CDR1 is SEHNR, CDR2 FQNEAQ, per germline (reference sequence). J gave up 6 bases and V 1 base, and 11 bases lay outside the gene matches. The CDR3 DNA follows: TGTGCCAGCAGCTTAGTTTCTGCAGGGGGAGAGGCTGAAGCTTTCTTT. It encodes CASSLVSAGGEAEAFF.

The chain combines TRBV7-6 with TRBJ1-5, with 9 bases fitting TRBD1. CDR3 length equals 15 residues. CDR1 is SGHVS, CDR2 FNYEAQ, per germline. Trimming took 1 base from V and 7 from J; bases not matched to a gene: 5. The CDR3 region is CASSLGGQGSQPQHF. CDR3 sequence (DNA): TGTGCCAGCAGCTTAGGAGGACAGGGGAGCCAGCCCCAGCATTTT.

The chain combines TRBV5-8 with TRBJ2-2; 9 bases map to TRBD1. V shed 3 bases, J shed 0 bases, and the junction held 9 bases outside the gene matches. Germline-derived CDR1 and CDR2 are SGHTS and YDEGEE. CDR3 length: 18 residues. The CDR3 DNA follows: TGTGCCAGCAGCTCGACCTACGGGACAGGGTCGAACACCGGGGAGCTGTTTTTT. This sequence encodes CASSSTYGTGSNTGELFF.

The genes are TRBV2 and TRBJ1-6; D remains ambiguous. Trimming shortened V by 5 bases and J by 7 bases, and 15 bases separated the two germline ends. Germline V gene lookup returns CDR1 SNHLY and CDR2 FYNNEI. There are 15 residues in the CDR3. The CDR3 protein is CASSSHGGTNSPLHF. As DNA, the CDR3 is TGTGCCAGCAGTAGTCACGGCGGCACCAATTCACCCCTCCACTTT.

The CDR3 spells CASSVAGNSYNEQFF. CDR3 sequence (DNA): TGTGCCAGCAGTGTGGCGGGAAACTCCTACAATGAGCAGTTCTTC. This sequence joins TRBV2 and TRBJ2-1, with D perhaps TRBD2 (6 bases). Looked up from germline, CDR1 is SNHLY and CDR2 is FYNNEI. The length of the CDR3 is 15 residues. V lost 4 bases and J 0 bases, leaving 10 bases between the germline ends.

This chain links TRBV5-1 with TRBJ2-6; D gene uncertain. V lost 0 bases and J 0 bases, leaving 13 bases between the germline ends. This CDR3 is 18 amino acids long. Germline V gene lookup returns CDR1 SGHRS and CDR2 YFSETQ. CDR3 in amino acids: CASSLESQVFSGANVLTF. CDR3 in DNA: TGCGCCAGCAGCTTGGAGTCCCAGGTCTTCTCTGGGGCCAACGTCCTGACTTTC.